This passage covers 12 T cell receptor beta chains from one sample sequenced in a study of tumor-infiltrating lymphocytes in primary liver carcinoma. Germline DNA was also extracted, and blood RNA derived from unsorted whole blood. The input was 400 to 500 ng total RNA; TCR beta cDNA was made from it with a constant-region primer. It was through three nested multiplex PCR rounds of slightly modified ARM-PCR that TCR beta libraries arose. TRBV1-TRBV30 forward primers paired with a C-beta reverse primer were used in the first two PCR rounds, which ran around 10 cycles each. Via MiXCR, TCRdb re-called the multiplex PCR reads, giving one row per CDR3 protein. The sample records about 180,000 distinct CDR3 sequences, less than 65% being singletons. Specimen: peripheral blood. Receptor source: a man aged 40-49 years with primary liver carcinoma and hepatitis B virus infection.

J is TRBJ2-7 and V is TRBV28, with D possibly called TRBD1 or TRBD2 (5 bases each). From germline, CDR1 is MDHEN and CDR2 SYDVKM. CDR3 length: 14 residues. Trimming removed 5 bases from V and 7 bases from J, with 18 bases in between. The CDR3 reads CASSDRDGDYEQYF. The CDR3 DNA sequence: TGTGCCAGCAGTGACCGGGACGGAGACTATGAGCAGTACTTC.

As for this clonotype: The junction departs from the called germline gene at one end, perhaps through a read error. This chain joins TRBV11-1 and TRBJ2-5; TRBD2 might be the D (6 bases). Germline V CDR1 and CDR2: SGHAT, FQDESV (reference sequence). The CDR3 runs 14 residues. Here the CDR3 DNA reads TGTGCCAGCAGCTTCAGCGGCGGGGCGCAGACTCAGTACTTC. Translation gives CASSFSGGAQTQYF.

Points on this clonotype: It may be a read error: a sequence one base away is much more abundant. This rearrangement joins TRBV11-2 to TRBJ2-3; 10 positions agree with TRBD2. The CDR3 extends over 16 amino acids. Germline CDR1 is SGHAT and CDR2 is FQNNGV. The CDR3: CASSLEVSGRTDMQYF. Written as DNA, the CDR3 is TGTGCCAGCAGCTTAGAGGTTAGCGGGAGGACAGATATGCAGTATTTT.

The sample holds a few counts of this clonotype. The chain couples TRBV7-8 to TRBJ2-7; D might be TRBD2 (6 bases). V gave up 1 base and J gave up 3 bases, with 13 bases separating them. Germline lookup yields CDR1 SGHVS and CDR2 FQNEAQ. The CDR3 extends over 15 amino acids. The CDR3 region is CASSLEGTDNYEQYF. CDR3 DNA: TGTGCCAGCAGCTTAGAGGGGACTGACAACTACGAGCAGTACTTC.

A word on this clonotype: It is likely a read error, because the conserved phenylalanine at the end of the CDR3 is missing. The J gene is TRBJ2-7, the V gene TRBV11-2, with 7 bases matching TRBD2. The CDR3 covers 14 residues. The ends lost 5 bases at V and 3 bases at J; junction bases unmatched: 7. Germline V gene sequence: CDR1 SGHAT, CDR2 FQNNGV. DNA of the CDR3: TGTGCCAGCAGCCCTTGGTGGGAGGGCTACGAGCAGTACTTA. Amino acids: CASSPWWEGYEQYL.

The rearrangement joins TRBV29-1 to TRBJ2-7, with a possible D match to TRBD1 (5 bases). Deletions cut 0 bases from V and 1 base from J, with 16 bases between. Germline-derived CDR1 and CDR2 are SQVTM and ANQGSEA. CDR3 length equals 16 residues. CDR3 loop: CSVEDQRQYASYEQYF. CDR3 nucleotide sequence: TGCAGCGTTGAAGATCAAAGACAGTACGCTTCCTACGAGCAGTACTTC.

The genes are TRBV29-1 and TRBJ2-7; D possibly corresponds to TRBD2 (5 bases). CDR3 length: 14 amino acids. CDR1 is SQVTM and CDR2 is ANQGSEA in the germline V gene. Trimming left V 0 bases short and J 3 bases short, with 12 bases between. Here the CDR3 reads CSVEEGDGNYEQYF. CDR3 DNA sequence: TGCAGCGTTGAAGAGGGAGATGGAAACTACGAGCAGTACTTC.

The chain combines TRBV6-5 with TRBJ2-2; possible D gene TRBD1, 6 bases. Germline V CDR1 and CDR2: MNHEY, SVGAGI. V was cut by 2 bases and J by 4 bases, with 17 bases left in between. This CDR3 is built from 17 residues. The CDR3 here is CASSYQTGIGGTGELFF. The CDR3 bases are TGTGCCAGCAGTTACCAAACAGGGATCGGCGGCACCGGGGAGCTGTTTTTT.

This chain joins TRBV10-1 and TRBJ1-1; D is unresolved. Germline CDR1 WNHNN, CDR2 SYGVQD (reference sequence). Trimming took 2 bases from V and 7 from J, leaving 11 bases between them. This CDR3 contains 13 residues. The CDR3 here is CASSEAQESEAFF. Here the CDR3 DNA reads TGCGCCAGCAGTGAGGCCCAGGAAAGTGAAGCTTTCTTT.

On this clonotype: Being one base from a much bigger clone, this may be a read error. This is likely a read error, given that the CDR3 carries no conserved phenylalanine or tryptophan at its end. The chain recombines TRBV4-1 with TRBJ2-1; TRBD2 agrees at 11 bases. This CDR3 spans 17 amino acids. From germline, CDR1 is MGHRA and CDR2 YSYEKL. Trimming took 2 bases from V and 5 from J; bases not matched to a gene: 8. The CDR3 is CASSQKSLAGGNNEQFL. The CDR3 DNA is TGCGCCAGCAGCCAAAAAAGTCTAGCGGGAGGTAACAATGAGCAGTTCTTA.

About this clonotype itself: The DNA is left out, because the CDR3 cannot be placed on it with certainty; the CDR3 is given as TCRdb lists it. This chain links TRBV10-2 with TRBJ2-1; the table names TRBD1, a call not compared with the DNA. The CDR3 spans 13 residues, counting both ends. CDR1 is WSHSY, CDR2 SAAADI, per germline. The CDR3 protein is CASSVGTGIEQLF.

Of note for this clonotype: At one end the junction does not follow the germline gene, possibly because of a read error. The gene calls are TRBV11-2 and TRBJ2-3, with a weak D call TRBD2 (7 bases). The CDR3 runs to 15 residues. Germline-derived CDR1 and CDR2 are SGHAT and FQNNGV. CDR3 nucleotides: TGTGCCAGCAGCATACTAGCGTTTAGGACAGATACGCACTATTTT. Translated, it gives CASSILAFRTDTHYF.